Presented here are 10 T cell receptor beta chains from one specimen sequenced in a study of T cell repertoires in cytomegalovirus infection. No antigen is known for these receptors. Using its own MiXCR run on the reads, TCRdb lists one record per CDR3 protein. The sample lists approximately 990,000 distinct CDR3 sequences; 30% to 40% were seen once. The sequencing here drew on cultured CD8+ T cells from PBMCs, taken from culture after CMV antigen stimulation. Every receptor here comes from a human donor in good health (CMV status not recorded). Some clones in this sample may be carry-over from other donors' samples.

The rearrangement joins TRBV6-6 to TRBJ1-4; the D is unclear. Trimming stripped 7 bases from V and 6 bases from J, with 33 bases between. Germline V gives CDR1 MNHNY, CDR2 SVGAGI (reference sequence). The CDR3 extends over 20 amino acids. CDR3 residues: CASKKETLPARRKEDEKLFF. The CDR3 DNA reads TGTGCCAGCAAAAAAGAAACGCTGCCGGCTAGACGGAAGGAGGATGAAAAACTGTTTTTT.

This clonotype occurred a few times. The gene calls are TRBV10-3 and TRBJ1-3; D gene uncertain. CDR3 length: 15 amino acids. The V and J ends lost 10 bases and 0 bases respectively, with 16 bases between them. Germline CDR1 and CDR2: ENHRY and SYGVKD. The CDR3, as DNA: TGTGCCACCGACGTCGGGGAAGCCTCTGGAAACACCATATATTTT. Its protein is CATDVGEASGNTIYF.

CDR3 coding DNA: TGCAGTGCTAGAGGTCGAAGGGTCTACGAGCAGTACGTC. This gives the protein CSARGRRVYEQYV. The chain recombines TRBV20-1 with TRBJ2-7; D gene uncertain. The CDR3 length is 13 residues. Germline V CDR1 and CDR2: DFQATT, SNEGSKA (reference sequence). V was trimmed by 1 base and J by 3 bases, leaving 10 bases between them.

Many counts were recorded for this clonotype. This chain joins TRBV7-8 and TRBJ2-7; TRBD1 is a possible D gene (6 bases). Germline CDR1 SGHVS, CDR2 FQNEAQ. V was cut by 4 bases and J by 4 bases, with 8 bases left in between. This CDR3 is built from 12 residues. This CDR3 reads CASSSRGYEQYV. The CDR3 region has the DNA TGTGCCAGCAGCTCCAGGGGTTACGAGCAGTACGTC.

Regarding this clonotype: The junction shows a germline mismatch at one end, possibly a read error. The chain joins TRBV4-1 to TRBJ2-3; D remains ambiguous. From germline, CDR1 is MGHRA and CDR2 YSYEKL. The CDR3 loop spans 14 amino acids. The DNA of the CDR3 is TGCGCCAGCAACCAAGATACAACCACAGATACGCAGTATTTT. Translating it yields CASNQDTTTDTQYF.

The chain employs TRBV4-1 and TRBJ2-2, with a tentative D call TRBD2 (7 bases). The CDR3 runs to 16 residues. Germline loops: CDR1 MGHRA, CDR2 YSYEKL. With 3 bases removed from V and 6 bases from J, the gap between germline ends came to 17 bases. CDR3 loop: CASSHPLRGASGELFF. CDR3 nucleotide sequence: TGCGCCAGCAGCCACCCCCTCCGGGGGGCTTCCGGGGAGCTGTTTTTT.

This sequence joins TRBV6-1 and TRBJ2-7; TRBD1 is a possible D gene (5 bases). This CDR3 spans 14 amino acids. Trimming pared 1 base from V and 3 bases from J, leaving 10 bases between. The V gene's germline CDR1 is MNHNS and CDR2 SASEGT. This chain's CDR3 is CASSEGVGRYEQYF. The DNA for the CDR3 is TGTGCCAGCAGTGAAGGGGTGGGGCGCTACGAGCAGTACTTC.

This clonotype has a single count. The rearrangement links TRBV12-5 to TRBJ1-1, with D possibly matching TRBD1 (6 bases). The CDR3 length is 11 residues. The V gene lost 6 bases and the J gene lost 12 bases, with 14 bases spanning the gap. CDR1 LGHNT and CDR2 FRNRAP come from the germline V gene. CDR3 protein: CASGGGRRSFF. The CDR3 coding sequence is TGTGCTAGTGGGGGGGGCAGGAGGTCTTTCTTT.

The chain employs TRBV5-1 and TRBJ1-4; maybe TRBD1 (6 bases). Trimming removed 4 bases from V and 8 bases from J, with 15 bases in between. The CDR3 has 14 residues. CDR1 and CDR2 (germline): SGHRS, YFSETQ. Here the CDR3 reads CASSADRFEEKLFF. The CDR3 DNA reads as TGCGCCAGCAGCGCTGACAGGTTCGAGGAAAAACTGTTTTTT.

This chain joins TRBV24-1 and TRBJ1-1; D is unclear. The germline CDR1 and CDR2 sequences are KGHDR and SFDVKD. Trimming removed 9 bases from V and 4 bases from J, with 14 bases in between. The CDR3 sequence is 13 residues long. This CDR3 is CATRLSRSTEAFF. CDR3 DNA: TGTGCCACCCGCCTCTCAAGGAGCACTGAAGCTTTCTTT.